These 3 T cell receptor beta chains were sequenced from one sample in a study of read filtering for tumor transcriptome and immune sequencing. Molecular barcoded adaptors covering alpha/delta and beta/gamma chains were used on approximately 400 ng RNA. MiXCR was run by TCRdb on the reads, yielding one entry per CDR3 protein. The sample has 50,000 or so distinct CDR3 sequences, approximately 13% seen once. The sample was a population of CD138-negative cells sorted from bone marrow. These receptors were obtained from a donor at least 40 years old with multiple myeloma.

This clonotype was seen ten or more times. V and J are TRBV4-1 and TRBJ2-1, with TRBD2 matching 11 bases. CDR1 is MGHRA, CDR2 YSYEKL, per germline. This CDR3 contains 18 residues. The J segment lost 0 bases and the V segment lost 6 bases, leaving 10 bases of the junction unmatched. The CDR3 here is CASRRLAGGLSSYNEQFF. For the CDR3, the DNA is TGCGCCAGCAGGCGTCTAGCGGGGGGACTTTCCTCCTACAATGAGCAGTTCTTC.

This clonotype was counted ten times or more. The chain recombines TRBV6-2 or TRBV6-3 with TRBJ2-1, with 9 bases aligning to TRBD1. Losses at the gene ends were 2 bases for V and 8 bases for J; bases not matched to a gene: 1. CDR3 size: 13 residues. The germline CDR1 and CDR2 sequences are MNHEY and SVGEGT. CDR3 sequence: CASSYGTGYEQFF. CDR3 in DNA: TGTGCCAGCAGTTACGGGACAGGGTATGAGCAGTTCTTC.

The rearrangement uses TRBV7-8 and TRBJ1-1; D not resolved. Per the germline V gene, CDR1 is SGHVS and CDR2 is FQNEAQ. Trimming took 5 bases from V and 3 from J, leaving 10 bases between them. The CDR3 has 13 amino acids. The CDR3 DNA reads as TGTGCCAGCAGCCCTGCGAGGGACACTGAAGCTTTCTTT. Amino acid sequence: CASSPARDTEAFF. Variable domain in full (rest from reference TRBV7-8 and TRBJ1-1): GAGVSQSPRYKVAKRGQDVALRCDPISGHVSLFWYQQALGQGPEFLTYFQNEAQLDKSGLPSDRFFAERPEGSVSTLKIQRTQQEDSAVYLCASSPARDTEAFFGQGTRLTVV.